This T cell receptor beta chain was identified during a study of blood T cell repertoires in COVID-19. Study summary: PBMCs, B-cell-depleted T cells, or T cells were the source of the cDNA or gDNA that made up the material.

Germline CDR1 is LNHDA and CDR2 is SQIVND (reference sequence). V was shortened by 2 bases and J by 7 bases, with 18 bases between the two germline ends. The CDR3 loop spans 15 amino acids. Source study methods: Amplification with reference gene primers provided the estimates of nucleated cell counts. TCRdb's table, derived via immunoSEQ multiplex PCR, lists solely in-frame clones and lacks some. Clonal size and the V and J genes are those of that table, whereas D and trimming came from the DNA. The sample contains nearly 400,000 clones, around nine tenths of which appear only once. This chain links TRBV19 with TRBJ2-7; weak D call: TRBD2 (7 bases). The source of this sequence is a woman in her 30s who had recovered from COVID-19. What was sequenced was PBMCs or T cells enriched from blood (not recorded which). This CDR3 is CASSIIPGGPQEQYF. As DNA, the CDR3 is TGTGCCAGTAGTATAATTCCCGGGGGGCCGCAAGAGCAGTACTTC.